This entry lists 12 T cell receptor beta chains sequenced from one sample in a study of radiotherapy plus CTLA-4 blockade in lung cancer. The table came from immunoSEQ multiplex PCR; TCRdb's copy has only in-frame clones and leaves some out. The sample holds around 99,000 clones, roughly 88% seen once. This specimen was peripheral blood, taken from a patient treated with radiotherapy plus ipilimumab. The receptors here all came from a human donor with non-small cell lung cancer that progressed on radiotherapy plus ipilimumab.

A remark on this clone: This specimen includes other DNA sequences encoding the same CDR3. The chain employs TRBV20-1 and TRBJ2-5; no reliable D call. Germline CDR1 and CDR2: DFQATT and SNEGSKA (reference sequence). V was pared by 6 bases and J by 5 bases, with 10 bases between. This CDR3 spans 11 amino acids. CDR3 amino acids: CSARRSETQYF. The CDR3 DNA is TGCAGTGCCCGGAGAAGCGAGACCCAGTACTTC.

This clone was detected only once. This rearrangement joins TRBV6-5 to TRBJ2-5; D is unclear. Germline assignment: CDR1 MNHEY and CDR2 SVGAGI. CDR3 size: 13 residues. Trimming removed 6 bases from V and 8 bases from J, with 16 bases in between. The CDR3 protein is CASRETRVGTQYF. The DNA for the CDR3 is TGTGCCAGCAGGGAAACAAGGGTGGGAACCCAGTACTTC.

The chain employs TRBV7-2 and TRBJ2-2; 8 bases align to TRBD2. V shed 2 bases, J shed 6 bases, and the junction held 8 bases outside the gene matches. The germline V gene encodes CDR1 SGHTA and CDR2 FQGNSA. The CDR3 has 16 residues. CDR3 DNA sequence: TGTGCCAGCAGCTTAATAGGAGCGGGAGTAGCCGGGGAGCTGTTTTTT. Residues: CASSLIGAGVAGELFF.

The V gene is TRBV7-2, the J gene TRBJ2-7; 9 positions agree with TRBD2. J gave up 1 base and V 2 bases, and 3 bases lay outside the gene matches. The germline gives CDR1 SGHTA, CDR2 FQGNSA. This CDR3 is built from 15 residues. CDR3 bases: TGTGCCAGCAGCTTACTAGGACTAGCGTCCTACGAGCAGTACTTC. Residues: CASSLLGLASYEQYF.

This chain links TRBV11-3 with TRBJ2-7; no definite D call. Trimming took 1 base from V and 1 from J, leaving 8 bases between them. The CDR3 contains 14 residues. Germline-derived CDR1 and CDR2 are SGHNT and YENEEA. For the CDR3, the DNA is TGTGCCAGCAGCTTAGGAGTCGGATCCTACGAGCAGTACTTC. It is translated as CASSLGVGSYEQYF.

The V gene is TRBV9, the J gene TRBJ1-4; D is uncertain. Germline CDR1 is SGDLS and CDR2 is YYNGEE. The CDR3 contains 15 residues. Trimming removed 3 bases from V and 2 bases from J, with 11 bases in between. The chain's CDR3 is CASSDRVGTNEKLFF. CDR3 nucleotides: TGTGCCAGCAGCGACCGGGTGGGGACTAATGAAAAACTGTTTTTT.

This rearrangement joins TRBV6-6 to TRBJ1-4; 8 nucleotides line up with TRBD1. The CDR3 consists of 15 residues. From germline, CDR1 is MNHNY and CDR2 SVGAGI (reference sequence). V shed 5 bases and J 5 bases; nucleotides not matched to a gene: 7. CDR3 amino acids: CASSDLRGLNEKLFF. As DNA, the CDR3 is TGTGCCAGCAGTGACCTCAGGGGGCTAAATGAAAAACTGTTTTTT.

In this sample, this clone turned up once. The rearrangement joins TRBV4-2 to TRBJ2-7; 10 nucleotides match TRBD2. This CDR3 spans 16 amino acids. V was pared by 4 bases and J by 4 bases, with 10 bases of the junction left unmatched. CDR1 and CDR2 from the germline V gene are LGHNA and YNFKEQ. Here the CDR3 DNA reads TGTGCCAGCAGCCCCGATCCTAGCGGGAGATTATACGAGCAGTACTTC. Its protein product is CASSPDPSGRLYEQYF.

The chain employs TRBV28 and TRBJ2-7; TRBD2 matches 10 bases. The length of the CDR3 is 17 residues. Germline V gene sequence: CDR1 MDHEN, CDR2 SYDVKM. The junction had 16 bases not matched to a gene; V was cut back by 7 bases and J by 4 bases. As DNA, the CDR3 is TGTGCCAGCACCCGCCCCCCAGGAGCGGGAGGGGGGTACGAGCAGTACTTC. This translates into CASTRPPGAGGGYEQYF.

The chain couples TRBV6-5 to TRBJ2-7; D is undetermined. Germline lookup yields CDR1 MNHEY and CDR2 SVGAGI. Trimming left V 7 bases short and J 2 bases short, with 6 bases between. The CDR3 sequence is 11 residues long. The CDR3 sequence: CASMVAYEQYF. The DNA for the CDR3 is TGTGCCAGCATGGTCGCCTACGAGCAGTACTTC.

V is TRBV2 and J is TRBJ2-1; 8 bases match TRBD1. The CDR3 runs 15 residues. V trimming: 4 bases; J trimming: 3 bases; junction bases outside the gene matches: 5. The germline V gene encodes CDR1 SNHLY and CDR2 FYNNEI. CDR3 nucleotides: TGTGCCAGCAGTGGGGGCGGGACAGGCTACAATGAGCAGTTCTTC. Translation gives CASSGGGTGYNEQFF.

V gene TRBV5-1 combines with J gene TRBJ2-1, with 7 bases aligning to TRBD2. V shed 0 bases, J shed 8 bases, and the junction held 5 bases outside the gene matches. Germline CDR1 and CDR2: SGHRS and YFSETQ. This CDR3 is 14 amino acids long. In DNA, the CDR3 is TGCGCCAGCAGCTTGGCGGGGGGTGATTATGAGCAGTTCTTC. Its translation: CASSLAGGDYEQFF.